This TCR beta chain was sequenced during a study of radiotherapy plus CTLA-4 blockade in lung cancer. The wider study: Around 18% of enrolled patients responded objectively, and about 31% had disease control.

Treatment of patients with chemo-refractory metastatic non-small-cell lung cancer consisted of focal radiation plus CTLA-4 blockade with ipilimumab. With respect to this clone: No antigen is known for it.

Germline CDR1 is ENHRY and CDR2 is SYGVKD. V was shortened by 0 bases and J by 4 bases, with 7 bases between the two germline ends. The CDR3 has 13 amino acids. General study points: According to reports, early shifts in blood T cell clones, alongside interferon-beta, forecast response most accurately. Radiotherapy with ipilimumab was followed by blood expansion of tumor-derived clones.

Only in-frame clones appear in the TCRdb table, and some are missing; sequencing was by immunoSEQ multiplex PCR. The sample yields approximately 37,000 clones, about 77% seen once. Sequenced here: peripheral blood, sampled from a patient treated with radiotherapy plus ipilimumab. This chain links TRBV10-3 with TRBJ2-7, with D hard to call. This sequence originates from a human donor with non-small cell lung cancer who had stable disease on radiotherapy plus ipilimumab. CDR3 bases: TGTGCCATCAGTGAGTCCCGCGGTTACGAGCAGTACTTC. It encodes CAISESRGYEQYF.